This T cell receptor (beta chain) was identified in a study of blood T cells in healthy people across ages. This CDR3 is 16 amino acids long. V shed 3 bases, J shed 1 base, and the junction held 5 bases outside the gene matches. Through a sample-barcoded 5' primer and a J-beta primer mix, a second PCR was run for roughly 6 to 11 cycles. Each cDNA molecule was tagged by a template-switch adaptor that had 12 random nucleotides. TCRdb reprocessed the 5' RACE reads with MiXCR, giving one entry per CDR3 protein. The data contain fewer than 950,000 distinct CDR3 sequences, 53% of them singletons. The chain is built from TRBV12-3 or TRBV12-4 and TRBJ2-2; 7 nucleotides match TRBD2. The source of this sequence is a man older than 75 in good health. Input material: blood. The CDR3 nucleotides read TGTGCCAGCAGTTTTGGGCGGGAGCAGAACACCGGGGAGCTGTTTTTT. It translates to CASSFGREQNTGELFF.